What follows is one TCR beta chain and its context. Trimming removed 7 bases from V and 7 bases from J, with 29 bases in between. Germline V CDR1 and CDR2: SGHTS, YDEGEE. The CDR3 runs to 17 residues. This sample stems from a study of T cells in tuberculosis. Sequenced by immunoSEQ multiplex PCR; TCRdb stores in-frame clones only, minus some. The data hold roughly 34,000 clones, with 95% observed a single time. The source of this sequence is a donor aged 10-29 years with latent tuberculosis or without tuberculosis infection. The sequenced sample consisted of PBMCs. This chain joins TRBV5-8 and TRBJ1-2; D call uncertain. The CDR3 sequence: CASRLSIPGPPEGGYTF. The CDR3 nucleotides read TGTGCCAGCCGCCTTTCAATTCCGGGCCCCCCGGAGGGTGGCTACACCTTC.